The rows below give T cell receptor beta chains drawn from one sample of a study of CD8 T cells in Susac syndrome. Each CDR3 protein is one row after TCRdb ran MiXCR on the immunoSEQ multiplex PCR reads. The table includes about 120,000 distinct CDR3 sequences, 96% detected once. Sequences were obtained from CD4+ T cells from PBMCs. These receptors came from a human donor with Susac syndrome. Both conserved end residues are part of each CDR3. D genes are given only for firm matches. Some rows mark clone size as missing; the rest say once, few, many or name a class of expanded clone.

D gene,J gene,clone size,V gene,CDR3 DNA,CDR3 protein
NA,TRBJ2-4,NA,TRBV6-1,TGTGCCAGCAGTTATGGACGGGCCCGTGACATTCAGTACTTC,CASSYGRARDIQYF
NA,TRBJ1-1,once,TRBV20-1,TGCAGTGCCACCCGGGGGTTCGGGAACACTGAAGCTTTCTTT,CSATRGFGNTEAFF
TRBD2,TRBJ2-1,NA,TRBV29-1,TGCAGCGTTGCAGGACTAGCGGGAGGAGATTCCTACAATGAGCAGTTCTTC,CSVAGLAGGDSYNEQFF
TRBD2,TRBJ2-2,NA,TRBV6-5,TGTGCCAGCAGTCCACGGGGGGTTGGGACCGGGGAGCTGTTTTTT,CASSPRGVGTGELFF
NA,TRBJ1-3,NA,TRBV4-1,TGCGCCAGCAGCGAAACGTTTTCCCGGGGAAACACCATATATTTT,CASSETFSRGNTIYF
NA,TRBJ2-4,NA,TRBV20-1,TGCAGTGGACTAGCCAAAAACATTCAGTACTTC,CSGLAKNIQYF
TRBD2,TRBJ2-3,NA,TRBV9,TGTGCCAGCAGCGTGGGGGTAGCGGGAGGTTCCCAGTATTTT,CASSVGVAGGSQYF
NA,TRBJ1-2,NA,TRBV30,TGTGCCTGGAGTGACCAGCACTATGGCTACACCTTC,CAWSDQHYGYTF
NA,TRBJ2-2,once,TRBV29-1,TGCAGCGTTGAAGGCGGCATGAACACCGGGGAGCTGTTTTTT,CSVEGGMNTGELFF
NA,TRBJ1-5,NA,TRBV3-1,TGTGCCAGCAGCCAGGCTACAGGAGATCAGCCCCAGCATTTT,CASSQATGDQPQHF
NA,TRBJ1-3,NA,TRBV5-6,TGTGCCAGCAGCTTGGGACAGGTGGCTGGAAACACCATATATTTT,CASSLGQVAGNTIYF
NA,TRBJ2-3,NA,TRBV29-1,TGCAGCGTTGAGCCAGAAACAGATACGCAGTATTTT,CSVEPETDTQYF
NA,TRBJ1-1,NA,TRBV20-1,TGCAGTGCTGGCCGGGCCCCCCTCACTGAAGCTTTCTTT,CSAGRAPLTEAFF
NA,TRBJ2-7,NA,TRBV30,TGTGCCTGGAGTGCCCGAAGTTGGGCTTACGAGCAGTACTTC,CAWSARSWAYEQYF
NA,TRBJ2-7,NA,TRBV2,TGTGCCAGCAGTGTAGATTACGAGCAGTACTTC,CASSVDYEQYF
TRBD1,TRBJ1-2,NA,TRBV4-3,TGCGCCAGCAGCGCCGAACAGGGGGTCGGAGGCTACACCTTC,CASSAEQGVGGYTF
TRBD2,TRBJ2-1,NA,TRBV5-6,TGTGCCAGCAGCTTGGCCGGGAGCGGGAGGGCCGGTAATGAGCAGTTCTTC,CASSLAGSGRAGNEQFF
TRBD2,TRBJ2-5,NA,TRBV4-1,TGCGCCAGCAGACGCTCAACGGGACAGGGGACTAGCGGGAGCGGAGAGACCCAGTACTTC,CASRRSTGQGTSGSGETQYF
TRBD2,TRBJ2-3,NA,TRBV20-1,TGCAGTGCTAGACTAGCGGGAGATACGCAGTATTTT,CSARLAGDTQYF
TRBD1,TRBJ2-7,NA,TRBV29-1,TGCAGCGTTGGGACAGGCTGGAACTACGAGCAGTACTTC,CSVGTGWNYEQYF
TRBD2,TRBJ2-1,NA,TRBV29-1,TGCAGCGTTCCTCTGGGCGGGAGAAGTGAGCAGTTCTTC,CSVPLGGRSEQFF
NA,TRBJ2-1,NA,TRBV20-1,TGCAGTGCTCGCCCCGGGACCCCCGCGACCAATGAGCAGTTCTTC,CSARPGTPATNEQFF
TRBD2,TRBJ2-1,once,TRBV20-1,TGCAGTGCTAACGGCCGGACTAGCGGGTCACATGAGCAGTTCTTC,CSANGRTSGSHEQFF
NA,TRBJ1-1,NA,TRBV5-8,TGTGCCAGCAGCGTCATCCCGGGGTTCACTGAAGCTTTCTTT,CASSVIPGFTEAFF
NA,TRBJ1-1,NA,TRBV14,TGTGCCAGCAGCCAGACTAACATGAACACTGAAGCTTTCTTT,CASSQTNMNTEAFF
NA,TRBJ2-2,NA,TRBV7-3,TGTGCCAGCAGCCCCGGGGCGGCGAACACCGGGGAGCTGTTTTTT,CASSPGAANTGELFF
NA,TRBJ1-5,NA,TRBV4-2,TGTGCCAGCAGCCAAGAAAGTTATAGCAATCAGCCCCAGCATTTT,CASSQESYSNQPQHF
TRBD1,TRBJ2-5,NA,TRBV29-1,TGCAGCGTTGGGGCCCCAGGGGGCCACTACTTC,CSVGAPGGHYF
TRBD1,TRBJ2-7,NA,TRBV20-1,TGCAGTGCTCGCACAGGGGGCGCTGACTACGAGCAGTACTTC,CSARTGGADYEQYF
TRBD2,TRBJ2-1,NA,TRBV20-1,TGCAGTGCTAGCCGACTAGCAAGGTCCTACAATGAGCAGTTCTTC,CSASRLARSYNEQFF
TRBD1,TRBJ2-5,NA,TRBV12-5,TGTGCTAGTGGCCCTGGACAGGGGATGGAGACCCAGTACTTC,CASGPGQGMETQYF
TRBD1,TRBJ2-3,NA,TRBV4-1,TGCGCCAGCAGCCAAGATGGCCTGGGACAGGGCTATGATACGCAGTATTTT,CASSQDGLGQGYDTQYF
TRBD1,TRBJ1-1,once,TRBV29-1,TGCAGCGTTGAAGGCCACACAGGGGGCACTGAAGCTTTCTTT,CSVEGHTGGTEAFF
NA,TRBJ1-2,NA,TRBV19,TGTGCCAGTAGCTTGATGGACACACTCTATGGCTACACCTTC,CASSLMDTLYGYTF
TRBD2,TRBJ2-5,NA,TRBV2,TGTGCCAGCTTGTCCGGGACTAAAGAGACCCAGTACTTC,CASLSGTKETQYF
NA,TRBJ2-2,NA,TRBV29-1,TGCAGCGTTGAACCGGGATCTACCGGGGAGCTGTTTTTT,CSVEPGSTGELFF
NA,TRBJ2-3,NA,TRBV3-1,TGTGCCAGCAGCTACCCTATGGCCGGGCCAGATACGCAGTATTTT,CASSYPMAGPDTQYF
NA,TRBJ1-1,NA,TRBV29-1,TGCAGCGTTCAAGGGGCCCGGGCTGAAGCTTTCTTT,CSVQGARAEAFF
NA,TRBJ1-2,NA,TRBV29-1,TGCAGCGTCCCCGGGACATCCGCTAGGGGCTACACCTTC,CSVPGTSARGYTF
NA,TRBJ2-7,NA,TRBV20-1,TGCAGTGCTAGAGCCTCCCAAGGCTACGAGCAGTACTTC,CSARASQGYEQYF
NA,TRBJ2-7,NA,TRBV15,TGTGCCACCAGCAGAGATCTGCCCGGACAAGGATCCTACGAGCAGTACTTC,CATSRDLPGQGSYEQYF
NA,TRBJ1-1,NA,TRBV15,TGTGCCACCAGCAGAGTAGGCTACACTGAAGCTTTCTTT,CATSRVGYTEAFF
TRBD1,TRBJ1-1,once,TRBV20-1,TGCAGTGCTCCGGGACAGCCGAACACTGAAGCTTTCTTT,CSAPGQPNTEAFF
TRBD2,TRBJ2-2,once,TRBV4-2,TGTGCCAGCAGCCAACACACTACTAGCGAACGCCCCGGGGAGCTGTTTTTT,CASSQHTTSERPGELFF
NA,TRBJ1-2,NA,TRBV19,TGTGCCAGTAGTTTAGCCGGAAACTATGGCTACACCTTC,CASSLAGNYGYTF
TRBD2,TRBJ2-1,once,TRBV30,TGTGCCTGGAGTGTAAGTGCTAGCGGGAGGAATGAGCAGTTCTTC,CAWSVSASGRNEQFF
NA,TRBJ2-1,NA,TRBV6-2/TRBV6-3,TGTGCCAGCAGTTACTCAGGAAGCGGGCCGGGCAATGAGCAGTTCTTC,CASSYSGSGPGNEQFF
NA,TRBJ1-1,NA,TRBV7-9,TGTGCCAGCAGCTCGATCGCGGGGAACACTGAAGCTTTCTTT,CASSSIAGNTEAFF
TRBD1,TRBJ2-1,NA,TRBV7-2,TGTGCCAGCAGCTATTCGGGACAGACCAATGAGCAGTTCTTC,CASSYSGQTNEQFF
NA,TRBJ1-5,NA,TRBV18,TGTGCCAGCTCACCAAGCGGGATTAGCAATCAGCCCCAGCATTTT,CASSPSGISNQPQHF
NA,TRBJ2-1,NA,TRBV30,TGTGCCTGGAGTCCTAGGGGCTACAATGAGCAGTTCTTC,CAWSPRGYNEQFF
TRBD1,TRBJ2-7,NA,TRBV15,TGTGCCACCAGCAGGGATAAACAGGGGACGATGAACGAGCAGTACTTC,CATSRDKQGTMNEQYF
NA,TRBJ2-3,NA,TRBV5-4,TGTGCCAGCATCAAATCAGCGGGACAGAGCACAGATACGCAGTATTTT,CASIKSAGQSTDTQYF
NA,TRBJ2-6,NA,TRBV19,TGTGCCAGTAGCGAGAGCTCTGGGGCCAACGTCCTGACTTTC,CASSESSGANVLTF
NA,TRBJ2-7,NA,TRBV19,TGTGCCAGTAGTCCCCGGGACCGGGACACCTACGAGCAGTACTTC,CASSPRDRDTYEQYF
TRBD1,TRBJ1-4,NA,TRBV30,TGTGCCTGGAGTGTCTGGACAGGGGTTGCAACTAATGAAAAACTGTTTTTT,CAWSVWTGVATNEKLFF
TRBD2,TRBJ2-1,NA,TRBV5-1,TGCGCCAGCAGTATGGGACTAGCGGTATACAATGAGCAGTTCTTC,CASSMGLAVYNEQFF
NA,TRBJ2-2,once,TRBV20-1,TGCAGTGCTAGAGATTCAGGACCGGAGGGAGGGGGTAACACCGGGGAGCTGTTTTTT,CSARDSGPEGGGNTGELFF
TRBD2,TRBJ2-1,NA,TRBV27,TGTGCCATCAAGCGGGAGGTTTCCTACAATGAGCAGTTCTTC,CAIKREVSYNEQFF